Listed here is a single TCR beta chain. Its specificity is unknown. The CDR3 spans 13 residues. V lost 3 bases and J lost 6, with 11 bases in between. This sample is drawn from a study of T cell responses to AZD1222 COVID-19 vaccine. Notes on the study in general: The donor group comprised mostly white British people and more females; the analysis possibly underestimated clonal diversity.

TCRdb keeps only in-frame clones here, not all; method: immunoSEQ multiplex PCR. The data contain over 150,000 clones, 88% of them singletons. This TCR was sampled from an adult who received the AZD1222 COVID-19 vaccine. The sample consisted of peripheral blood, taken 28 days after the second AZD1222 dose. The chain has TRBV23-1 and TRBJ1-2; D gene ambiguous. TRBV23-1 is labeled an ORF, and its function is uncertain. CDR3 coding DNA: TGCGCCAGCAGTCACGAGGAAAAAGATGGCTACACCTTC. Encoded protein: CASSHEEKDGYTF.